The entry that follows covers one T cell receptor (beta chain) sequence. The sample contains more than one DNA sequence encoding this CDR3. The CDR3 consists of 16 residues. V was shortened by 0 bases and J by 2 bases, with 11 bases between the two germline ends. Germline CDR1 LNHDA, CDR2 SQIVND (reference sequence). This specimen comes from a study of blood T cell repertoires in COVID-19. Study at large: The study drew acute and convalescent COVID-19 samples from the United States, Italy and Spain.

Original methodology: Estimation of nucleated cell counts relied on the amplification of reference gene primers. The assay was immunoSEQ multiplex PCR, and TCRdb's table has in-frame clones only and misses some. V and J calls and clone size are as listed in that table; D and trimming were resolved from the DNA. The table includes under 200,000 clones, approximately 80% detected once. Seattle's enrolled individuals joined amid active infection and were then monitored longitudinally. The V and J genes are TRBV19 and TRBJ1-5, with D maybe TRBD1 (5 bases). The receptor's source is a man aged 60 to 75 with COVID-19, enrolled during active disease. The sequencing input was peripheral blood. CDR3 amino acids: CASSIDPQVRNQPQHF. CDR3 sequence (DNA): TGTGCCAGTAGTATAGATCCACAGGTTCGCAATCAGCCCCAGCATTTT.